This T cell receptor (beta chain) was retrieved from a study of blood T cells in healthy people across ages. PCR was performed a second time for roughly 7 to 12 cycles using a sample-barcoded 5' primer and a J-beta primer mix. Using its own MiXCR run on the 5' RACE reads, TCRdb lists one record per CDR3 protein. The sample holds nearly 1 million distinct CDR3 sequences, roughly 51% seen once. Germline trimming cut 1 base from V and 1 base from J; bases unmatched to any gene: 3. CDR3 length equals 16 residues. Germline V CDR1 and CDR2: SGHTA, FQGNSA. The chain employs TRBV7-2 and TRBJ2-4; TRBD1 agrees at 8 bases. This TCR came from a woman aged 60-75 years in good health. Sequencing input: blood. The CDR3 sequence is CASSLGTGMAKNIQYF. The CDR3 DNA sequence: TGTGCCAGCAGCTTAGGGACAGGGATGGCCAAAAACATTCAGTACTTC.